Following are 14 T cell receptor beta chains from one sample sequenced in a study of blood T cell repertoires in COVID-19. Sequencing used immunoSEQ multiplex PCR; TCRdb keeps in-frame clones, though not all of them. The data hold roughly 140,000 clones, with just over 85% observed a single time. Source material: peripheral blood. Every receptor here comes from a man between 65 and 85 years old with acute or convalescent COVID-19.

The chain combines TRBV19 with TRBJ2-7, with 7 nucleotides matching TRBD1. The CDR3 has 15 amino acids. V lost 0 bases and J lost 5; bases outside the gene matches: 7. In germline, CDR1 is LNHDA, CDR2 SQIVND (reference sequence). CDR3 in DNA: TGTGCCAGTAGTATAGATCACGCAGGGGGAAACGAGCAGTACTTC. Its protein product is CASSIDHAGGNEQYF.

V is TRBV19 and J is TRBJ2-5; 7 nucleotides match TRBD1. After removal of 4 bases from V and 0 bases from J, the junction contained 11 bases not matched to a gene. CDR1 is LNHDA, CDR2 SQIVND, per germline (reference sequence). The CDR3 runs to 17 residues. The DNA for the CDR3 is TGTGCCAGTAGTACTGCCGTCGGGACAGTATACCAAGAGACCCAGTACTTC. Its translation is CASSTAVGTVYQETQYF.

The genes are TRBV18 and TRBJ2-2, with unresolved D. The CDR3 runs to 14 residues. Germline-derived CDR1 and CDR2 are KGHSH and LQKENI. Trimming took 1 base from V and 3 from J, leaving 6 bases between them. The CDR3 loop is CASSPQRDTGELFF. CDR3 DNA sequence: TGTGCCAGCTCACCACAACGGGACACCGGGGAGCTGTTTTTT.

The rearrangement links TRBV10-3 to TRBJ1-2, with 10 bases that match TRBD1. The CDR3 spans 14 residues. V was pared by 8 bases and J by 4 bases, with 7 bases of the junction left unmatched. In germline, CDR1 is ENHRY, CDR2 SYGVKD. This CDR3 is CAIAGDRGSYGYTF. The CDR3 nucleotides are TGTGCCATCGCAGGGGACAGGGGATCCTATGGCTACACCTTC.

This clone has just a few counts. CDR3 amino acids: CASSQDRNTEAFF. The CDR3 region has the DNA TGTGCCAGCAGCCAAGACAGGAACACTGAAGCTTTCTTT. This chain joins TRBV11-3 and TRBJ1-1; D might be TRBD1 (5 bases). The CDR3 is made up of 13 amino acids. Germline CDR1 is SGHNT and CDR2 is YENEEA. The V end was cut by 5 bases, the J end by 1 base, with 8 bases between.

The chain uses TRBV9 and TRBJ1-1; no definite D call. Trimming shortened V by 3 bases and J by 7 bases, and 13 bases separated the two germline ends. The CDR3 is 13 residues long. CDR1 is SGDLS, CDR2 YYNGEE, per germline. In DNA form, the CDR3 reads TGTGCCAGCAGCGCCCCCGACCGAGGTGAAGCTTTCTTT. Protein: CASSAPDRGEAFF.

The chain carries TRBV6-1 and TRBJ2-7; D is unclear. The CDR3 totals 12 residues. Germline assignment: CDR1 MNHNS and CDR2 SASEGT. Trimming took 2 bases from V and 2 from J, leaving 4 bases between them. Here the CDR3 DNA reads TGTGCCAGCAGTGAACAGGCCTACGAGCAGTACTTC. Its protein product is CASSEQAYEQYF.

V usage is TRBV19 and J usage is TRBJ2-7; 7 bases map to TRBD1. The germline CDR1 and CDR2 sequences are LNHDA and SQIVND (reference sequence). J gave up 2 bases and V 3 bases, and 4 bases lay outside the gene matches. There are 14 residues in the CDR3. CDR3 sequence reads: CASSIRGSTYEQYF. The CDR3 DNA reads as TGTGCCAGTAGTATCAGGGGGTCTACCTACGAGCAGTACTTC.

The chain links TRBV29-1 to TRBJ1-4; 10 nucleotides agree with TRBD1. Germline trimming cut 4 bases from V and 7 bases from J; bases unmatched to any gene: 3. Germline V lookup: CDR1 SQVTM, CDR2 ANQGSEA. The CDR3 is 13 residues long. DNA for the CDR3: TGCAGCGTTGCCGGGACAGGGGTTGAAAAACTGTTTTTT. It translates to CSVAGTGVEKLFF.

This rearrangement joins TRBV11-3 to TRBJ2-7; perhaps TRBD1 as D (6 bases). Germline V lookup: CDR1 SGHNT, CDR2 YENEEA. V was pared by 2 bases and J by 2 bases, with 13 bases between. This CDR3 has 15 residues. CDR3 residues: CASSLSAGVPYEQYF. The CDR3 coding sequence is TGTGCCAGCAGCTTATCGGCAGGGGTCCCCTACGAGCAGTACTTC.

The V gene is TRBV5-5, the J gene TRBJ2-7; a possible D gene is TRBD2 (5 bases). Germline assignment: CDR1 SGHKS and CDR2 YYEKEE (reference sequence). CDR3 length: 15 amino acids. V lost 0 bases and J lost 0, with 10 bases in between. The CDR3 sequence is CASSLVVGSSYEQYF. The DNA of the CDR3 is TGTGCCAGCAGCTTGGTGGTAGGGAGCTCCTACGAGCAGTACTTC.

The chain uses TRBV7-2 and TRBJ1-1; 8 nucleotides match TRBD1. This CDR3 spans 17 amino acids. The V segment lost 5 bases and the J segment 5 bases; nucleotides outside the gene matches: 16. CDR1 is SGHTA and CDR2 is FQGNSA in the germline V gene. The DNA of the CDR3 is TGTGCCAGCAGCGATCGACAGGGGTCCCCCCGGGGGACTGAAGCTTTCTTT. This sequence encodes CASSDRQGSPRGTEAFF. Filled out from reference TRBV7-2 and TRBJ1-1, the complete variable domain reads GAGVSQSPSNKVTEKGKDVELRCDPISGHTALYWYRQSLGQGLEFLIYFQGNSAPDKSGLPSDRFSAERTGGSVSTLTIQRTQQEDSAVYLCASSDRQGSPRGTEAFFGQGTRLTVV.

The chain joins TRBV28 to TRBJ2-7; 11 bases are shared with TRBD2. The trim removed 6 bases at V and 3 bases at J, leaving 28 bases unmatched. There are 22 residues in the CDR3. Per the germline V gene, CDR1 is MDHEN and CDR2 is SYDVKM. The CDR3 region is CASSLRAPGLADSMTSGYEQYF. CDR3 nucleotide sequence: TGTGCCAGCAGCCTTAGGGCACCGGGACTAGCGGATAGTATGACCTCGGGCTACGAGCAGTACTTC.

The chain joins TRBV7-2 to TRBJ1-2; 9 bases agree with TRBD1. This CDR3 spans 16 amino acids. Looked up from germline, CDR1 is SGHTA and CDR2 is FQGNSA. V lost 5 bases and J lost 7; bases outside the gene matches: 14. The CDR3 sequence: CASSLDSGTGPRGYTF. As DNA, the CDR3 is TGTGCCAGCAGCCTAGATTCCGGGACAGGGCCTCGTGGCTACACCTTC.